This T cell receptor (beta chain) was sequenced during a study of shared clonotypes between healthy human individuals (dated by TCRdb to about 2020). Regarding the study in general: The cohort included three men and a couple of women between 18 and 49 years of age. Each donor's leukapheresis produced roughly between roughly 0.85 and 10 billion PBMCs. Libraries were prepared and TCR repertoires were sequenced by different laboratories using diverse techniques, in order to increase sequencing depth and limit assay-specific biases. For each donor, CD4 naive and CD4 memory were each run on three plates, CD8 naive on two plates, and CD8 memory on one plate. The study deeply sequenced blood TCR repertoires of about 5 healthy adults to estimate repertoire size and the extent of clonotype sharing between individuals.

TCR CDR3 regions were amplified from genomic DNA by multiplex PCR using the deep immunoSEQ assay. Extracted genomic DNA from each cell subset was distributed evenly across all wells of several immunoSEQ 96-well plates, and each plate was treated as a replicate. For sorted subsets, 150 to 250 ng of genomic DNA, equivalent to some 30,000 T cell genomes, went into each replicate PCR. Purified libraries were measured with a Qubit 3.0 fluorometer, size-checked on a Bioanalyzer 2100, and measured again with the KAPA Library Quantification kit. Every immunoSEQ 96-well plate was sequenced on a separate single-read 150-cycle Illumina NextSeq 550 flow cell. The original pipeline was this. Because only junctional sequences without quality scores were contained in the immunoSEQ output, filtering matching that applied to full-length reads could not be performed. To assign V/J genes and CDR3, sequences were annotated using PyIR, a Python wrapper for IgBLAST v1.9, with IMGT germline references. Reads were filtered out if the reads had weak V/J assignments (E-value above 1e-6), no CDR3, stop codons, out-of-frame junctions, or ambiguous translated residues. V3J clonotypes were defined by identical inferred V gene, J gene, and CDR3 amino acid sequence. Percentage overlap between repertoires was calculated by dividing the number of shared unique clonotypes by the size of the smaller repertoire. RTK rarefaction, the Chao1 estimator, and Recon v2.1 estimates of unobserved clonotypes were used to assess repertoire richness. OLGA was used to compute generation probabilities for all TCRbeta clonotypes that the gDNA method yielded from a few donors. The immuneACCESS repertoire file appears here via TCRdb, limited to in-frame rearrangements. These files lack a portion of the clones; in checked studies, under half of the deficit traces to unresolved V genes, and the cause of the others is not known. The DNA gave D and trimming, while V, J and clone size come from that table. The sample includes around 1.9 million clones, with 90% to 95% observed a single time. Of the sample, around 1.7% is held by the ten largest clones.

What the study reported, not specific to this receptor: Incomplete sequencing was indicated by rarefaction of sorted-subset datasets, despite the large sequencing depth. The genetic and exposure-history diversity represented was limited by the small number of donors. Sharing across several donors was observed for approximately 5% of naive CD4, under 4% of naive CD8, 2.3% of memory CD4, and over 0.3% of memory CD8 clonotypes. Compared with non-shared clonotypes, the clonotypes found in all four sorted-subset donors had higher generation probabilities. Larger estimated clonotype richness was generally found for naive subsets than for memory subsets. Pairwise subsampling indicated that sequencing depth was expected to affect the degree of clonotype sharing among donors. Sampling was limited to blood, and TCR repertoires in tissue likely differ from TCR repertoires in blood.

As for this clone: Its antigen is not yet known. Base quality data are lacking; no much larger clone is found one base away.

For the CD8 naive samples, CD45RO-negative cells were positively selected for CCR7, yielding a CD45RA+CCR7+ population from which TemRA cells were excluded. The donors were healthy, HIV-negative adults with no recently reported acute infections or vaccinations. All donors were Caucasian adults living in Nashville, Tennessee, USA. Blood was obtained by leukapheresis, after which PBMCs were separated by Ficoll-Histopaque density gradient centrifugation and cryopreserved in liquid nitrogen vapor phase. Analytical flow cytometry was used to check the purity and quantity of each magnetically sorted T cell population. From each sorted fraction, genomic DNA was isolated and quantified by UV absorbance on a Nanodrop 2000c. Inclusive of the bounding cysteine and phenylalanine, the CDR3 is 15 residues long. CDR3 DNA is the only sequence kept; it has 45 bases, read in frame from the first base. CDR1 and CDR2 (MNHNY, SVGAGI) derive from the germline V gene (reference sequence). Trimming takes 1 base from V and 0 bases from J, and the germline ends sit 9 bases apart.

Input material: naive CD8+ T cells from PBMCs. Per the publication, the cell subset or site label means: CD45RA+CCR7+. This receptor was taken from a young man in good health. Some clones in this sample may be carry-over from other donors' samples. The rearranged segments are TRBV6-6 and TRBJ1-2; no D gene is confidently identified. CDR3 region: CASSYYPGTNYGYTF. The DNA sequence follows: TGTGCCAGCAGTTACTACCCCGGAACTAACTATGGCTACACCTTC.